This TCR beta chain stems from a study of shared clonotypes between healthy human individuals. Method: immunoSEQ multiplex PCR; TCRdb's copy keeps in-frame clones and lacks some. The sample yields about 2 million clones, 90% to 95% seen once. The length of the CDR3 is 15 residues. The V segment lost 5 bases and the J segment 6 bases; nucleotides outside the gene matches: 13. CDR1 is SGHAT, CDR2 FQNNGV, per germline. The source of this sequence is a man between 18 and 29 years old in good health. The genes are TRBV11-2 and TRBJ2-7; 7 nucleotides match TRBD2. The material sequenced was naive CD4+ T cells sorted from blood. The subset is: CD45RA+ positively selected. The CDR3: CASSPHTGGVSEQYF. CDR3 nucleotide sequence: TGTGCCAGCAGCCCCCACACTGGGGGGGTGAGCGAGCAGTACTTC.